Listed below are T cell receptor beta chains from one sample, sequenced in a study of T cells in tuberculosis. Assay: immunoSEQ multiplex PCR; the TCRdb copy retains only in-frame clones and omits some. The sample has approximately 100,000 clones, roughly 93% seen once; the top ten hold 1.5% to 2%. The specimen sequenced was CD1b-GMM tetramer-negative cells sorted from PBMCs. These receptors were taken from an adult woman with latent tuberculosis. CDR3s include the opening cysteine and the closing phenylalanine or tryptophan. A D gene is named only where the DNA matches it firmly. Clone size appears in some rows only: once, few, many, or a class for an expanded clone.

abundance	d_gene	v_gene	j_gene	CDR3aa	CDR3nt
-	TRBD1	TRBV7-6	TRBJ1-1	CASSSRQGTNTEAFF	TGTGCCAGCAGCAGCAGACAGGGAACGAACACTGAAGCTTTCTTT
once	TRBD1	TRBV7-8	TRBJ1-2	CASSIISGTGIGYTF	TGTGCCAGCAGCATAATCTCCGGGACAGGGATTGGCTACACCTTC
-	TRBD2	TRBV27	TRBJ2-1	CASSPGTTLYNEQFF	TGTGCCAGCAGTCCTGGGACTACCCTATACAATGAGCAGTTCTTC
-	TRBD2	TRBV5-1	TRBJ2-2	CASSLGAGGATTGELFF	TGCGCCAGCAGCTTGGGAGCCGGGGGGGCCACCACCGGGGAGCTGTTTTTT
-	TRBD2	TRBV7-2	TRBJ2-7	CASSLGGGSYEQYF	TGTGCCAGCAGCTTAGGGGGGGGGTCCTACGAGCAGTACTTC
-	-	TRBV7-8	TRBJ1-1	CASSSGGRGRRWTEAFF	TGTGCCAGCAGCTCGGGGGGCAGGGGCCGAAGGTGGACTGAAGCTTTCTTT
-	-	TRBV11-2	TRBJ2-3	CASSLRSGDTDTQYF	TGTGCCAGCAGCTTACGGTCAGGGGATACAGATACGCAGTATTTT
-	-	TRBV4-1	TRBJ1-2	CASSQDLGTHVPYGYTF	TGCGCCAGCAGCCAAGATCTTGGGACACACGTTCCCTATGGCTACACCTTC
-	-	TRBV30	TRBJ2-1	CAWTSSPSYNEQFF	TGTGCCTGGACGTCTAGCCCTTCCTACAATGAGCAGTTCTTC
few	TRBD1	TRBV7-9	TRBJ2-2	CASSPRQGRRTGELFF	TGTGCCAGCAGCCCCCGACAGGGAAGGAGAACCGGGGAGCTGTTTTTT
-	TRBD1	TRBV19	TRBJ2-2	CASRDRAGELFF	TGTGCCAGTAGGGACAGGGCCGGGGAGCTGTTTTTT
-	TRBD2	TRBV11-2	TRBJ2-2	CASSLGPGTSGGHTGELFF	TGTGCCAGCAGCTTAGGACCGGGGACTAGCGGGGGCCACACCGGGGAGCTGTTTTTT
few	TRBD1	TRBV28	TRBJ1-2	CASYRGGKYGYTF	TGTGCCAGTTACAGGGGGGGAAAGTATGGCTACACCTTC
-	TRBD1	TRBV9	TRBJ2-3	CASSGIRDSSSTDTQYF	TGTGCCAGCAGCGGAATCCGGGACAGCTCTAGCACAGATACGCAGTATTTT
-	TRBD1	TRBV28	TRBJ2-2	CASSLISQGILNTGELFF	TGTGCCAGCAGCCTCATATCACAGGGGATCCTTAACACCGGGGAGCTGTTTTTT
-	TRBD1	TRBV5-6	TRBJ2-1	CASSFRTVDRAHNEQFF	TGTGCCAGCAGCTTCCGGACTGTCGACAGGGCCCACAATGAGCAGTTCTTC
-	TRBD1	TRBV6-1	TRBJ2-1	CASNGQGANEQFF	TGTGCCAGCAACGGACAGGGGGCAAATGAGCAGTTCTTC
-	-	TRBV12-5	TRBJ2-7	CASGLEGEYF	TGTGCTAGTGGTTTGGAAGGAGAGTACTTC
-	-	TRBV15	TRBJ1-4	CATSREIGQLNEKLFF	TGTGCCACCAGCAGAGAGATTGGACAGCTAAACGAAAAACTGTTTTTT
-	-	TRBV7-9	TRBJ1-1	CASSIQTLNTEAFF	TGTGCCAGCAGCATACAGACGCTCAACACTGAAGCTTTCTTT
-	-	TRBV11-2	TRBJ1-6	CASSLVQNYSPLHF	TGTGCCAGCAGCTTGGTACAGAACTATTCACCCCTCCACTTT
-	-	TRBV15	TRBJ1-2	CATSRGSSSYGYTF	TGTGCCACCAGCAGAGGATCCAGTTCCTATGGCTACACCTTC
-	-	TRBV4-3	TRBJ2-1	CASSRRDYNEQFF	TGCGCCAGCAGCCGCCGGGACTACAATGAGCAGTTCTTC
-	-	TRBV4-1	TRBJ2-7	CASSQAARLPSIF	TGCGCCAGCAGCCAAGCGGCAAGACTCCCATCGATTTTC